A selection of T cell receptor beta chains follows, all from one sample in a study of PD-1 blockade in mismatch repair-deficient tumors. TCRdb's copy holds only in-frame clones and misses some; the assay was immunoSEQ multiplex PCR. The table has 70,000 to 95,000 clones, roughly 80% seen once. The sequences come from peripheral blood, collected 44 weeks after starting pembrolizumab. The receptors were gathered from an adult with mismatch repair-deficient cancer. Each CDR3 is given with its conserved first and last residue. Fields, in order: V gene, J gene, D gene, clone size, CDR3 protein, CDR3 DNA. A D gene is named only where the DNA matches it firmly. The listing skips clone size in some rows; elsewhere it reads once, few, many or a size class.

TRBV9	TRBJ2-7	TRBD2	.	CASSVTSGTYEQYF	TGTGCCAGCAGCGTGACTAGCGGAACCTACGAGCAGTACTTC
TRBV27	TRBJ1-5	.	few	CASSLQGIQPQHF	TGTGCCAGCAGTTTACAAGGGATCCAGCCCCAGCATTTT
TRBV11-1	TRBJ1-1	TRBD1	.	CASSLEGTGSTEAFF	TGTGCCAGCAGCTTAGAGGGGACAGGGAGCACTGAAGCTTTCTTT
TRBV19	TRBJ2-3	TRBD1	.	CASSFGQGVPDTQYF	TGTGCCAGTAGTTTCGGACAGGGGGTCCCAGATACGCAGTATTTT
TRBV7-8	TRBJ1-1	TRBD1	.	CASSVGGYRGNTEAFF	TGTGCCAGCAGCGTAGGGGGATACAGGGGTAACACTGAAGCTTTCTTT
TRBV27	TRBJ2-7	.	.	CASSRPGPYYEQYF	TGTGCCAGCAGTCGACCCGGGCCGTACTACGAGCAGTACTTC
TRBV6-1	TRBJ2-7	TRBD2	.	CATTSGAPYEQYF	TGTGCCACTACTAGCGGTGCGCCCTACGAGCAGTACTTC
TRBV7-3	TRBJ1-3	TRBD1	once	CASSTSTGAGNTIYF	TGTGCCAGCAGCACATCGACAGGGGCTGGAAACACCATATATTTT
TRBV27	TRBJ1-1	.	.	CASSLGTEAFF	TGTGCCAGCAGTCTGGGAACTGAAGCTTTCTTT
TRBV6-5	TRBJ2-5	.	.	CASSYSDSPQETQYF	TGTGCCAGCAGTTACTCGGACAGCCCCCAAGAGACCCAGTACTTC
TRBV19	TRBJ2-1	TRBD2	once	CASSRKLREGNNEQFF	TGTGCCAGTAGCCGAAAATTGCGGGAGGGAAACAATGAGCAGTTCTTC
TRBV11-3	TRBJ2-5	.	.	CASSLGGGRKETQYF	TGTGCCAGCAGCTTAGGCGGCGGTAGAAAAGAGACCCAGTACTTC
TRBV10-2	TRBJ2-2	.	.	CASSERGVVGTGELFF	TGCGCCAGCAGTGAGCGGGGCGTGGTCGGGACCGGGGAGCTGTTTTTT
TRBV7-2	TRBJ2-7	.	.	CASSVMSYEQYF	TGTGCCAGCAGCGTGATGTCCTACGAGCAGTACTTC
TRBV2	TRBJ2-6	TRBD2	.	CASRPSGSGANVLTF	TGTGCCAGCAGGCCCAGCGGGAGTGGGGCCAACGTCCTGACTTTC
TRBV12-5	TRBJ2-6	TRBD2	.	CASGLVRTSGRWSGANVLTF	TGTGCTAGTGGTTTGGTACGGACTAGCGGGAGATGGTCTGGGGCCAACGTCCTGACTTTC
TRBV5-4	TRBJ2-1	TRBD2	.	CASSPSGSRYNEQFF	TGTGCCAGCAGCCCTAGCGGGAGCCGATACAATGAGCAGTTCTTC
TRBV9	TRBJ2-1	.	.	CASSGPGQYNEQFF	TGTGCCAGCAGCGGACCGGGACAATACAATGAGCAGTTCTTC
TRBV19	TRBJ2-1	TRBD2	.	CASSIGSGAYNEQFF	TGTGCCAGTAGTATTGGTAGCGGGGCCTACAATGAGCAGTTCTTC
TRBV2	TRBJ2-7	.	.	CASSVRVEQYF	TGTGCCAGCAGTGTGCGGGTCGAGCAGTACTTC
TRBV19	TRBJ2-1	.	.	CASTTGVNEQFF	TGTGCCAGTACGACGGGAGTGAATGAGCAGTTCTTC
TRBV27	TRBJ2-2	.	.	CASSLRTQANTGELFF	TGTGCCAGCAGTTTACGGACACAGGCGAACACCGGGGAGCTGTTTTTT
TRBV11-3	TRBJ2-7	TRBD1	once	CATSLPGQGALKQYF	TGTGCCACCTCTTTGCCAGGACAGGGGGCTTTAAAGCAGTACTTC
TRBV6-5	TRBJ2-5	TRBD1	.	CASSSLEDREDQYF	TGTGCCAGCAGCTCCCTTGAGGACAGGGAGGACCAGTACTTC
TRBV11-3	TRBJ2-1	.	.	CASSFPDSLSYNEQFF	TGTGCCAGCAGCTTCCCGGACAGTCTCTCCTACAATGAGCAGTTCTTC
TRBV4-2	TRBJ1-2	.	few	CASSPLVDYGYTF	TGTGCCAGCAGCCCATTAGTGGACTATGGCTACACCTTC
TRBV7-7	TRBJ2-5	.	.	CASSLDGIQETQYF	TGTGCTAGCAGCTTAGACGGAATTCAAGAGACCCAGTACTTC
TRBV11-3	TRBJ1-1	.	.	CASSLDLKGSRTEAFF	TGTGCCAGCAGCTTAGATCTTAAGGGGTCTAGGACTGAAGCTTTCTTT
TRBV18	TRBJ2-6	TRBD1	once	CASSYTGQGAGANVLTF	TGTGCCAGCTCTTACACGGGACAGGGCGCTGGGGCCAACGTCCTGACTTTC
TRBV7-3	TRBJ2-3	.	.	CASSLSPGRTDTQYF	TGTGCCAGCAGCTTAAGTCCGGGCCGAACAGATACGCAGTATTTT
TRBV27	TRBJ1-5	TRBD1	few	CASNPTGGGQPQHF	TGTGCCAGCAACCCCACAGGGGGAGGTCAGCCCCAGCATTTT
TRBV5-5	TRBJ1-2	.	.	CASSRDGGRYGYTF	TGTGCCAGCAGCCGCGATGGGGGGAGGTATGGCTACACCTTC
TRBV11-1	TRBJ2-2	TRBD2	.	CASSLVPSGSYTGELFF	TGTGCCAGCAGCTTAGTTCCTAGCGGGAGTTACACCGGGGAGCTGTTTTTT
TRBV7-9	TRBJ2-3	TRBD1	.	CASSFGDSDTDTQYF	TGTGCCAGCAGCTTCGGGGACAGCGACACAGATACGCAGTATTTT
TRBV9	TRBJ2-1	TRBD2	few	CASSVKNSGTSRSDEQFF	TGTGCCAGCAGCGTTAAAAATAGCGGGACCTCCCGCTCGGATGAGCAGTTCTTC
TRBV30	TRBJ2-1	.	.	CAFDKGSYNEQFF	TGTGCCTTCGACAAGGGCTCCTACAATGAGCAGTTCTTC
TRBV9	TRBJ2-2	TRBD2	.	CASSGGGIAGELFF	TGTGCCAGTAGCGGGGGAGGGATAGCCGGGGAGCTGTTTTTT
TRBV4-3	TRBJ2-1	TRBD2	.	CASSTGTSGLNEQFF	TGCGCCAGCAGCACCGGGACTAGCGGATTGAATGAGCAGTTCTTC
TRBV27	TRBJ1-1	TRBD1	.	CASSSTGGTEAFF	TGTGCCAGCAGCTCTACAGGGGGCACTGAAGCTTTCTTT
TRBV7-9	TRBJ2-7	.	few	CASSYSSGRGGDEQYF	TGTGCCAGCAGCTATTCCTCGGGAAGGGGAGGCGACGAGCAGTACTTC
TRBV7-2	TRBJ2-1	.	.	CASSFGSGNNEQFF	TGTGCCAGCAGCTTCGGGAGCGGCAACAATGAGCAGTTCTTC
TRBV11-2	TRBJ2-1	.	.	CASSLGNEQFF	TGTGCCAGCAGCTTAGGCAATGAGCAGTTCTTC
TRBV14	TRBJ2-7	.	once	CASSQQGLGYEQYF	TGTGCCAGCAGCCAACAGGGTCTAGGGTACGAGCAGTACTTC
TRBV19	TRBJ2-3	TRBD1	.	CASSVRGFKDTQYF	TGTGCCAGTAGTGTCAGGGGGTTTAAAGATACGCAGTATTTT
TRBV18	TRBJ2-1	TRBD1	.	CASSPGQDHEQFF	TGTGCCAGCTCACCTGGACAGGATCATGAGCAGTTCTTC
TRBV27	TRBJ2-6	TRBD1	.	CASSIREQGVAAGANVLTF	TGTGCCAGCAGTATCCGGGAACAGGGGGTGGCTGCTGGGGCCAACGTCCTGACTTTC
TRBV4-2	TRBJ1-4	.	.	CASSQDVGADSEKLFF	TGTGCCAGCAGCCAAGACGTGGGGGCGGACAGTGAAAAACTGTTTTTT
TRBV15	TRBJ1-1	TRBD1	.	CATSTGTGGLRYTEAFF	TGTGCCACCAGCACCGGGACAGGGGGTCTTAGGTACACTGAAGCTTTCTTT
TRBV21-1	TRBJ1-2	.	.	CASIQLLQGGGYTF	TGTGCCAGCATCCAGTTACTACAGGGTGGCGGCTACACCTTC
TRBV12-5	TRBJ1-1	.	.	CASGFMGTEAFF	TGTGCTAGTGGTTTTATGGGCACTGAAGCTTTCTTT
TRBV4-2	TRBJ2-6	.	.	CASSQERGTGANVLTF	TGTGCCAGCAGCCAAGAGAGAGGTACTGGGGCCAACGTCCTGACTTTC
TRBV19	TRBJ2-7	TRBD2	few	CASSSGNYEQYF	TGTGCCAGTTCTAGCGGGAACTACGAGCAGTACTTC
TRBV4-1	TRBJ1-3	.	.	CASSPGNSGNTIYF	TGCGCCAGCAGCCCGGGGAACTCTGGAAACACCATATATTTT
TRBV9	TRBJ2-1	TRBD2	.	CASSETSGGWSYNEQFF	TGTGCCAGCAGCGAGACTAGCGGAGGATGGTCCTACAATGAGCAGTTCTTC
TRBV5-1	TRBJ1-2	.	.	CASSLGSALFDGYTF	TGCGCCAGCAGCTTGGGTTCAGCTCTTTTCGATGGCTACACCTTC